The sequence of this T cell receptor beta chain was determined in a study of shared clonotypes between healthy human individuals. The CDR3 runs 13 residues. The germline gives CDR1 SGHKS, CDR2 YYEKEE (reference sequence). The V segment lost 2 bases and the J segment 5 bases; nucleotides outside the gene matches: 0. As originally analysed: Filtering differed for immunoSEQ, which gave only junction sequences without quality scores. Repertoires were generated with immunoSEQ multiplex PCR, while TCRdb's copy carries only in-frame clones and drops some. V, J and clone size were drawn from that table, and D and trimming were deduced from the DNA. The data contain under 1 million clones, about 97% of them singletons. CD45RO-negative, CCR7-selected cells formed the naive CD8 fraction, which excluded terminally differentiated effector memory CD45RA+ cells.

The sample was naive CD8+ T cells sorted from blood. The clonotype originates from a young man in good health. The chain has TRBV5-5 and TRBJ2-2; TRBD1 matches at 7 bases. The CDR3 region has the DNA TGTGCCAGCAGCTTCAGGGGGACCGGGGAGCTGTTTTTT. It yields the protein CASSFRGTGELFF.